This TCR beta chain was sequenced during a study of esophageal squamous cell carcinoma under preoperative chemotherapy. Study information: Both tumor-infiltrating lymphocytes and peripheral blood T cells had their TCR repertoires profiled.

General observations from the study: Paclitaxel-nedaplatin therapy caused immediate, substantial clonotype frequency changes. After chemotherapy, TCR diversity rose significantly in peripheral T cells but not in tumor-infiltrating lymphocytes. Peripheral T cells migrating into the tumor appeared to partly supply post-treatment tumor-infiltrating lymphocytes.

Details on this clonotype: Its antigen remains unknown. Compared with germline, one end of the junction differs, possibly owing to a read error.

This CDR3 is 14 amino acids long. Per germline, CDR1 SGHVS and CDR2 FNYEAQ. Time point here: after preoperative PTX-NDP chemotherapy. TCRdb passed the PCR reads through MiXCR, listing each CDR3 protein once. The sample holds about 32,000 distinct CDR3 sequences, around 50% seen once. This chain joins TRBV7-6 and TRBJ2-3; D could derive from TRBD1 or TRBD2 (7 bases each). The J call may be mistaken, given a closer DNA end match to TRBJ2-1. The TCR originated in a human donor with esophageal squamous cell carcinoma. The donor label of this sample is uncertain. This sample was obtained from a patient given preoperative chemotherapy. The CDR3 sequence is CGSRGGGATDTQFF. The CDR3 DNA reads TGTGGCAGCAGGGGGGGGGGGGCCACAGACACTCAGTTCTTC.